This T cell receptor (beta chain) derives from a study of blood T cells in healthy people across ages. A sample-barcoded 5' primer and a J-beta primer mix were used in a second PCR of about 7 to 12 cycles. Tags on each cDNA molecule came from a template-switch adaptor with 12 random nucleotides. Using its own MiXCR run on the 5' RACE reads, TCRdb lists one record per CDR3 protein. The profile shows more than 1.4 million distinct CDR3 sequences, 42% of them singletons. The germline gives CDR1 SGHRS, CDR2 YFSETQ. CDR3 size: 14 residues. Unmatched junction bases numbered 11, after V lost 5 bases and J lost 7 bases.

Sequencing used blood. This TCR derives from a woman aged 18 to 35 in good health. The chain has TRBV5-1 and TRBJ2-7, with 8 bases fitting TRBD1. CDR3 region: CASRPQGEVNEQYF. CDR3 nucleotide sequence: TGCGCCAGCAGGCCACAGGGGGAGGTCAATGAGCAGTACTTC.